This T cell receptor beta chain is drawn from a study of Graves' ophthalmopathy and Graves' hyperthyroidism. The study recruited hyperthyroidism patients aged 18 to 65 who were newly diagnosed, under 2 months' duration. If patients had other autoimmune diseases, uncontrolled infections, pregnancy or lactation, they were excluded. The germline CDR1 and CDR2 sequences are LGHNA and YSLEER. Trimming cost V 7 bases and J 3 bases; bases outside gene matches: 9. This CDR3 is built from 15 residues. RNA transcripts yielded amplified TCR beta CDR3 regions. Following a first-round RT-PCR that used HTBI primers, a second-round multiplex PCR was carried out. TCRdb analysed the multiplex PCR reads with MiXCR anew, one entry per CDR3 protein. The data contain over a million distinct CDR3 sequences, less than 45% of them singletons. At least ten counts were recorded for this clonotype.

Sequencing was performed on peripheral blood or thyroid tissue (not recorded which). This TCR came from an adult man with Graves' hyperthyroidism. This sequence joins TRBV4-3 and TRBJ1-5; TRBD1 matches 7 bases. Here the CDR3 DNA reads TGCGCCAGCAAACCGGACAGGACGACCAATCAGCCCCAGCATTTT. Amino acids: CASKPDRTTNQPQHF.